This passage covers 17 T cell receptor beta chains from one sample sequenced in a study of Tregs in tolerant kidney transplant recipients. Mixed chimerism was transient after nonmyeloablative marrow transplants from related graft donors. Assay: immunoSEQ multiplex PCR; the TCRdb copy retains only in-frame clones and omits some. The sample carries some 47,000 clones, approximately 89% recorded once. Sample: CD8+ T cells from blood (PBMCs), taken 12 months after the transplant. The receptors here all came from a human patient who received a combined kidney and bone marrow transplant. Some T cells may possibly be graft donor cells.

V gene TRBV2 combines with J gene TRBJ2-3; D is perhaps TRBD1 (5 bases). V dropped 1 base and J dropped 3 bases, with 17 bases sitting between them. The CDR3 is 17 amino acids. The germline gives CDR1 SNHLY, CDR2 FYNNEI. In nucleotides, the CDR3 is TGTGCCAGCAGTGAAGTGGCCACCAGGGATGGAACAGATACGCAGTATTTT. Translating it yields CASSEVATRDGTDTQYF.

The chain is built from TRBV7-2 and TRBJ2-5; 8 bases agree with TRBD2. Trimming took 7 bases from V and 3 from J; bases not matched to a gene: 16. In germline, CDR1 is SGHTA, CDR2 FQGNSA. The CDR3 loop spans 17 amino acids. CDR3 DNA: TGTGCCAGCACCCAGATAGCGGGACCATCAATAGAAGAGACCCAGTACTTC. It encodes CASTQIAGPSIEETQYF.

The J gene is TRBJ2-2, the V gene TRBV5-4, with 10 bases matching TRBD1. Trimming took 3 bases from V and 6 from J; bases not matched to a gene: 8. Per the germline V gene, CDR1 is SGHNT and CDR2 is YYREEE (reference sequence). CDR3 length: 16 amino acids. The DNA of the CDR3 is TGTGCCAGCAGCTGGGGGGGACAGGGGATTTCCGGGGAGCTGTTTTTT. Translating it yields CASSWGGQGISGELFF.

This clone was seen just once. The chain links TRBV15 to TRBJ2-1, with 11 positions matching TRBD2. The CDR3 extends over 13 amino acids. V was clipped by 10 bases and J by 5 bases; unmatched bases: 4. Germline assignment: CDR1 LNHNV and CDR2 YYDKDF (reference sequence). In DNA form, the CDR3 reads TGTGCCATCAGACTAGCGGGGAACAATGAGCAGTTCTTC. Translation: CAIRLAGNNEQFF.

The CDR3 nucleotides read TGTGCCAGCTCACCCACCATTGGGGGCCGGCGCGGGCAAACCTACGAGCAGTACTTC. It is translated as CASSPTIGGRRGQTYEQYF. The V and J genes are TRBV18 and TRBJ2-7, with D possibly matching TRBD1 (6 bases). The CDR3 sequence is 19 residues long. The germline V and J ends were trimmed by 3 bases and 2 bases, with 26 bases remaining between them. Germline V gene sequence: CDR1 KGHSH, CDR2 LQKENI.

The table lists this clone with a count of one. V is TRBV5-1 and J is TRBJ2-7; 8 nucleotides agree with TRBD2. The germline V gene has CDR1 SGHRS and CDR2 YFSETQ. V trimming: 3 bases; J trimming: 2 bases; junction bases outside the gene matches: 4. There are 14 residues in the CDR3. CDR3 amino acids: CASSSSGYTYEQYF. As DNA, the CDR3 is TGCGCCAGCAGCTCTAGCGGGTACACCTACGAGCAGTACTTC.

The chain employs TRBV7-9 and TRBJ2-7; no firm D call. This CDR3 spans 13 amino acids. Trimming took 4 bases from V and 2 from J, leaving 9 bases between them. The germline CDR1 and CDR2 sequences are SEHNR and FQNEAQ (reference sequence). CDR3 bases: TGTGCCAGCAGCTCCTACCGCACCTACGAGCAGTACTTC. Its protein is CASSSYRTYEQYF.

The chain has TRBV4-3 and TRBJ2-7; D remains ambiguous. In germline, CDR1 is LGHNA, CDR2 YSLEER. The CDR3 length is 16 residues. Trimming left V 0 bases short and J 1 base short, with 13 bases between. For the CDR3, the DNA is TGCGCCAGCAGCCAAGATAGAAGTGGCGGATCCTACGAGCAGTACTTC. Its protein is CASSQDRSGGSYEQYF.

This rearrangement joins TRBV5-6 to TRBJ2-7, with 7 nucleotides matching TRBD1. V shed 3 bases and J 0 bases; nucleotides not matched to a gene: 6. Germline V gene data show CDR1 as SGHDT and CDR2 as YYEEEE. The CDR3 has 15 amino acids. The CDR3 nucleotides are TGTGCCAGCAGCTCGACAGGGAAGAGCTCCTACGAGCAGTACTTC. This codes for CASSSTGKSSYEQYF.

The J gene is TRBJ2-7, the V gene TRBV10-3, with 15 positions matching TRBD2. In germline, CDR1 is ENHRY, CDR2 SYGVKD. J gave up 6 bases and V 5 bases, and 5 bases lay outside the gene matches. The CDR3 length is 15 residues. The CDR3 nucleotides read TGTGCCATCAGTCGGACTAGCGGGGGGGAGTGCGAGCAGTACTTC. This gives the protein CAISRTSGGECEQYF.

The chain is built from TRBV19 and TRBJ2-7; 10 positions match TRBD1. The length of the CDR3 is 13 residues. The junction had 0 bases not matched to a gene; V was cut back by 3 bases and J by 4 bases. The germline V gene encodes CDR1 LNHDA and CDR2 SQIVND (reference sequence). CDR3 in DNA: TGTGCCAGTAGTATGGGACAGGGGTACGAGCAGTACTTC. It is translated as CASSMGQGYEQYF.

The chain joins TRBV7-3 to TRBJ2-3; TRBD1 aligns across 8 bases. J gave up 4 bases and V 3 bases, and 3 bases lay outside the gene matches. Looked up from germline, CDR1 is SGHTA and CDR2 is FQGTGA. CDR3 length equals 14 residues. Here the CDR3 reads CASSFAGGADTQYF. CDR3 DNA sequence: TGTGCCAGCAGCTTTGCAGGGGGCGCAGATACGCAGTATTTT. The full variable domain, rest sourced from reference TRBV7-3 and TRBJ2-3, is GAGVSQTPSNKVTEKGKYVELRCDPISGHTALYWYRQSLGQGPEFLIYFQGTGAADDSGLPNDRFFAVRPEGSVSTLKIQRTERGDSAVYLCASSFAGGADTQYFGPGTRLTVL.

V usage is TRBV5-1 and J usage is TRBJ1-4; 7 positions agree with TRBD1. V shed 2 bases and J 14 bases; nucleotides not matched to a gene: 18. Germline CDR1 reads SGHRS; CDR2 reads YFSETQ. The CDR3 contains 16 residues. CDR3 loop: CASSFLGDYRTGNLFF. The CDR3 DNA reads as TGCGCCAGCAGCTTTTTGGGAGATTACCGGACAGGAAATCTGTTTTTT. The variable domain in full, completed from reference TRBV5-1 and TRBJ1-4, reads KAGVTQTPRYLIKTRGQQVTLSCSPISGHRSVSWYQQTPGQGLQFLFEYFSETQRNKGNFPGRFSGRQFSNSRSEMNVSTLELGDSALYLCASSFLGDYRTGNLFFGSGTQLSVL.

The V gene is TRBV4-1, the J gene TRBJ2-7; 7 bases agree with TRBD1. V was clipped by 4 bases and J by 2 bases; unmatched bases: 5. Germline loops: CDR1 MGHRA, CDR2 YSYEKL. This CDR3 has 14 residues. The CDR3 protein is CASSPRDSPYEQYF. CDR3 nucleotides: TGCGCCAGCAGCCCCCGGGACAGTCCCTACGAGCAGTACTTC.

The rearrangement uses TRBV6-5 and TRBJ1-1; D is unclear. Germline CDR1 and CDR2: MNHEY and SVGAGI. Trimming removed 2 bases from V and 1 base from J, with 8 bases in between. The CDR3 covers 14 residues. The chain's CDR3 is CASSYNSPNTEAFF. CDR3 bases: TGTGCCAGCAGTTACAACTCTCCGAACACTGAAGCTTTCTTT.

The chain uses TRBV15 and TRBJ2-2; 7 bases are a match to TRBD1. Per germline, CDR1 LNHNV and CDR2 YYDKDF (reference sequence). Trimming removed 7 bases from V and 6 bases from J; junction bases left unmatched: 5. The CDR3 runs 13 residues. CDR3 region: CATTQGIPGELFF. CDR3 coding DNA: TGTGCCACCACACAGGGGATACCCGGGGAGCTGTTTTTT.

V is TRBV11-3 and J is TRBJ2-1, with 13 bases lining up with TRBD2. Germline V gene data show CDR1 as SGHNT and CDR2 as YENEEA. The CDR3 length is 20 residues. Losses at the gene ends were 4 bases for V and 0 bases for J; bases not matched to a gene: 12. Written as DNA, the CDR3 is TGTGCCAGCAGCTCACCCCTCGGACTAGCGGGAGAGGGCTCCTACAATGAGCAGTTCTTC. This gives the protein CASSSPLGLAGEGSYNEQFF. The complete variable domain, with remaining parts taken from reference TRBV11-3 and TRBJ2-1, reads EAGVVQSPRYKIIEKKQPVAFWCNPISGHNTLYWYLQNLGQGPELLIRYENEEAVDDSQLPKDRFSAERLKGVDSTLKIQPAELGDSAVYLCASSSPLGLAGEGSYNEQFFGPGTRLTVL.